This is a list of T cell receptor beta chains from one sample in a study of blood T cell repertoires in COVID-19. Measured with immunoSEQ multiplex PCR; TCRdb has only the in-frame clones, and not every one. Among approximately 170,000 clones, approximately 80% were seen once, and the ten largest hold 13%. Sequenced: peripheral blood. The receptors were sampled from a man between 65 and 85 years old who had recovered from COVID-19. CDR3s include the opening cysteine and the closing phenylalanine or tryptophan. A D gene is named only where the DNA matches it firmly. Expanded clones are given a class, and other clones once, few, many or no size at all.

J: TRBJ2-5
V: TRBV11-3
size: NA
D: TRBD2
CDR3: CASSSGLAGSRETQYF
DNA: TGTGCCAGCAGTTCCGGACTAGCGGGATCCCGCGAGACCCAGTACTTC

J: TRBJ2-1
V: TRBV27
size: NA
D: TRBD2
CDR3: CASRTHPLAETPYNEQFF
DNA: TGTGCCAGCAGGACCCACCCACTAGCGGAGACTCCATACAATGAGCAGTTCTTC

J: TRBJ2-5
V: TRBV1
size: NA
D: NA
CDR3: CTSSPPGGAHNPWETQYF
DNA: TGCACCAGCAGCCCCCCCGGGGGAGCGCATAACCCCTGGGAGACCCAGTACTTC

J: TRBJ2-1
V: TRBV20-1
size: NA
D: NA
CDR3: CSASLRVLSYNEQFF
DNA: TGCAGTGCTAGTCTACGGGTCCTCTCCTACAATGAGCAGTTCTTC

J: TRBJ2-5
V: TRBV5-5
size: NA
D: TRBD1
CDR3: CASSLGQGQETQYF
DNA: TGTGCCAGCAGCTTGGGACAGGGACAAGAGACCCAGTACTTC

J: TRBJ2-5
V: TRBV18
size: NA
D: TRBD2
CDR3: CASSLNPGTSGREETQYF
DNA: TGTGCCAGCTCACTCAACCCCGGGACTAGCGGGAGGGAGGAGACCCAGTACTTC

J: TRBJ2-5
V: TRBV5-6
size: NA
D: TRBD1
CDR3: CASSLKGQGSGAQYF
DNA: TGTGCCAGCAGCTTGAAGGGACAGGGGTCGGGGGCCCAGTACTTC

J: TRBJ2-7
V: TRBV5-1
size: NA
D: TRBD2
CDR3: CASRYESSGDTYEQYF
DNA: TGCGCCAGCCGATATGAATCTAGCGGGGATACCTACGAGCAGTACTTC

J: TRBJ1-5
V: TRBV19
size: NA
D: NA
CDR3: CASTQGYNQPQHF
DNA: TGTGCCAGCACCCAGGGTTACAATCAGCCCCAGCATTTT

J: TRBJ2-1
V: TRBV4-1
size: NA
D: TRBD2
CDR3: CASSQDLSGRAYEQFF
DNA: TGCGCCAGCAGCCAAGATCTTAGCGGGAGGGCCTATGAGCAGTTCTTC

J: TRBJ2-1
V: TRBV7-2
size: NA
D: NA
CDR3: CASSSRRTANEQFF
DNA: TGTGCCAGCAGCTCGCGGCGGACAGCCAATGAGCAGTTCTTC

J: TRBJ1-5
V: TRBV5-1
size: NA
D: TRBD1
CDR3: CASRPGQGDQPQHF
DNA: TGCGCCAGCAGACCCGGACAGGGGGACCAGCCCCAGCATTTT

J: TRBJ1-3
V: TRBV21-1
size: NA
D: NA
CDR3: CASSPRPGAGNTIYF
DNA: TGTGCCAGCAGCCCCAGGCCAGGGGCAGGAAACACCATATATTTT

J: TRBJ2-6
V: TRBV10-3
size: NA
D: NA
CDR3: CATKGYLYSGANVLTF
DNA: TGTGCCACCAAGGGGTACCTATACTCTGGGGCCAACGTCCTGACTTTC

J: TRBJ2-3
V: TRBV5-1
size: NA
D: NA
CDR3: CASSLVPGHTTDTQYF
DNA: TGCGCCAGCAGCTTGGTTCCTGGACATACCACAGATACGCAGTATTTT

J: TRBJ1-3
V: TRBV25-1
size: NA
D: NA
CDR3: CASSRTGGPLVGNTIYF
DNA: TGTGCCAGCAGTAGAACAGGTGGACCCTTGGTTGGAAACACCATATATTTT

J: TRBJ2-2
V: TRBV7-2
size: NA
D: NA
CDR3: CASSLAGVGTGELFF
DNA: TGTGCCAGCAGCTTAGCGGGAGTAGGGACCGGGGAGCTGTTTTTT

J: TRBJ1-2
V: TRBV7-2
size: NA
D: TRBD1
CDR3: CASSPGTGGYTF
DNA: TGTGCCAGCAGCCCGGGGACAGGAGGCTACACCTTC

J: TRBJ2-5
V: TRBV11-2
size: NA
D: TRBD1
CDR3: CASQMGQGETQYF
DNA: TGTGCCAGTCAGATGGGACAGGGAGAGACCCAGTACTTC

J: TRBJ2-7
V: TRBV7-4
size: NA
D: NA
CDR3: CASSLHLAWNSSYEQYF
DNA: TGTGCCAGCAGCTTACATTTAGCTTGGAATAGCTCCTACGAGCAGTACTTC

J: TRBJ2-3
V: TRBV6-6
size: NA
D: TRBD2
CDR3: CATQLAGVGDTQYF
DNA: TGTGCCACCCAACTAGCGGGAGTTGGAGATACGCAGTATTTT

J: TRBJ1-2
V: TRBV10-3
size: NA
D: TRBD1
CDR3: CAIMQPGTDYGYTF
DNA: TGTGCCATCATGCAACCCGGGACAGACTATGGCTACACCTTC

J: TRBJ1-6
V: TRBV28
size: many
D: TRBD1
CDR3: CASSFFRPAGQGSSPLHF
DNA: TGTGCCAGCAGTTTTTTTCGGCCCGCCGGACAGGGTAGCTCACCCCTCCACTTT

J: TRBJ2-1
V: TRBV19
size: NA
D: TRBD2
CDR3: CASSRTSGSGTTINEQFF
DNA: TGTGCCAGTAGCCGGACTAGCGGGAGTGGGACGACTATCAATGAGCAGTTCTTC

J: TRBJ1-1
V: TRBV12-3/TRBV12-4
size: NA
D: NA
CDR3: CASSFKTVDEAFF
DNA: TGTGCCAGCAGTTTTAAGACAGTTGATGAAGCTTTCTTT

J: TRBJ2-3
V: TRBV7-9
size: few
D: NA
CDR3: CAWAMLANTDTQYF
DNA: TGTGCCTGGGCTATGTTGGCTAACACAGATACGCAGTATTTT

J: TRBJ2-1
V: TRBV28
size: few
D: NA
CDR3: CASTHLGGEQFF
DNA: TGTGCCAGCACCCATCTAGGGGGTGAGCAGTTCTTC

J: TRBJ2-1
V: TRBV5-4
size: NA
D: TRBD1
CDR3: CASSSGQGAYNEQFF
DNA: TGTGCCAGCAGTTCCGGACAGGGGGCCTACAATGAGCAGTTCTTC

J: TRBJ2-6
V: TRBV5-6
size: NA
D: NA
CDR3: CASSPTGFGANVLTF
DNA: TGTGCCAGCAGCCCTACAGGGTTCGGGGCCAACGTCCTGACTTTC

J: TRBJ2-5
V: TRBV5-5
size: NA
D: TRBD2
CDR3: CASSSGLAGGLETQYF
DNA: TGTGCCAGCAGCTCCGGACTAGCGGGAGGGCTCGAGACCCAGTACTTC

J: TRBJ2-3
V: TRBV5-4
size: NA
D: TRBD2
CDR3: CASSLRASGNTDTQYF
DNA: TGTGCCAGCAGCTTGCGGGCTAGCGGGAACACAGATACGCAGTATTTT

J: TRBJ1-1
V: TRBV5-4
size: NA
D: TRBD1
CDR3: CASSFGTENTEAFF
DNA: TGTGCCAGCAGCTTCGGGACAGAGAACACTGAAGCTTTCTTT

J: TRBJ2-1
V: TRBV4-1
size: NA
D: TRBD2
CDR3: CASSQEETSGYNEQFF
DNA: TGCGCCAGCAGCCAAGAAGAGACTAGCGGCTACAATGAGCAGTTCTTC

J: TRBJ2-7
V: TRBV19
size: NA
D: TRBD2
CDR3: CASKGGLAASYEQYF
DNA: TGTGCCAGTAAGGGGGGACTAGCCGCATCCTACGAGCAGTACTTC

J: TRBJ2-1
V: TRBV11-2
size: NA
D: NA
CDR3: CASSLNPGYNEQFF
DNA: TGTGCCAGCAGCTTAAATCCCGGCTACAATGAGCAGTTCTTC

J: TRBJ2-5
V: TRBV10-2
size: once
D: NA
CDR3: CASSGRVETQYF
DNA: TGCGCCAGCAGTGGGAGAGTAGAGACCCAGTACTTC

J: TRBJ2-7
V: TRBV19
size: NA
D: NA
CDR3: CASKDSPGNNYEQYF
DNA: TGTGCCAGTAAGGATTCCCCCGGGAATAACTACGAGCAGTACTTC

J: TRBJ1-5
V: TRBV7-2
size: NA
D: NA
CDR3: CASSLAAFNQPQHF
DNA: TGTGCCAGCAGCTTAGCGGCTTTTAATCAGCCCCAGCATTTT

J: TRBJ1-3
V: TRBV19
size: NA
D: NA
CDR3: CASSSQGRKGNTIYF
DNA: TGTGCCAGTAGTAGCCAGGGGCGAAAAGGAAACACCATATATTTT

J: TRBJ2-5
V: TRBV2
size: NA
D: NA
CDR3: CASSELRETQYF
DNA: TGTGCCAGCAGTGAATTGAGAGAGACCCAGTACTTC

J: TRBJ2-7
V: TRBV7-2
size: NA
D: TRBD1
CDR3: CASSLPDRGEQYF
DNA: TGTGCCAGCAGCTTACCAGACAGGGGCGAGCAGTACTTC

J: TRBJ2-7
V: TRBV19
size: once
D: NA
CDR3: CASSRDSGTGLEQYF
DNA: TGTGCCAGTAGTCGGGACTCCGGGACTGGGCTGGAGCAGTACTTC

J: TRBJ2-2
V: TRBV18
size: NA
D: TRBD1
CDR3: CASSRPGQGSNTGELFF
DNA: TGTGCCAGCTCACGACCGGGACAGGGCTCGAACACCGGGGAGCTGTTTTTT

J: TRBJ2-7
V: TRBV18
size: NA
D: NA
CDR3: CASSLAGYEQYF
DNA: TGTGCCAGCTCACTGGCGGGCTACGAGCAGTACTTC

J: TRBJ2-7
V: TRBV30
size: NA
D: TRBD2
CDR3: CAWSVLGVSQREPYEQYF
DNA: TGTGCCTGGAGTGTACTTGGGGTCTCTCAGCGGGAACCCTACGAGCAGTACTTC